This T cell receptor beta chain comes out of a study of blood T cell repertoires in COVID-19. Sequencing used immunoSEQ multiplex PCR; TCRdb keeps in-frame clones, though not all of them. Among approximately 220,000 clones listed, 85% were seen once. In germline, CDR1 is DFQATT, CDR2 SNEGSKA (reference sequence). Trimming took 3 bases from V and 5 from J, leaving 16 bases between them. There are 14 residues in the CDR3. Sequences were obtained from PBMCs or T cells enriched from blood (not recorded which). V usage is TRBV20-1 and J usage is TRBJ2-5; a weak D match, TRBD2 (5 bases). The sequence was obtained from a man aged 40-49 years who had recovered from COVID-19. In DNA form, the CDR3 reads TGCAGTGCTAGTAAGGACTTAGGTTCGGAGACCCAGTACTTC. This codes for CSASKDLGSETQYF.